The TCR beta chain under discussion was sequenced for a study of T cell repertoires in cytomegalovirus infection. General study findings and limits: Carriers of CMV and the relevant HLA type were discriminated by public TCR beta frequency.

TCRdb re-called the reads with MiXCR, one entry per CDR3 protein. The data show approximately 990,000 distinct CDR3 sequences, about a third seen once. Germline CDR1 reads MNHNY; CDR2 reads SVGAGI (reference sequence). With 7 bases removed from V and 7 bases from J, the gap between germline ends came to 11 bases. The CDR3 is 12 residues long. This clonotype was seen at least ten times. No antigen is known for it. Sequencing was performed on cultured CD8+ T cells from PBMCs, taken from culture after CMV antigen stimulation. The TCR originated in a human donor in good health (CMV status not recorded). Some clones in this sample may be carry-over from other donors' samples. The chain has TRBV6-6 and TRBJ2-4; D gene unclear. CDR3 bases: TGTGCCAGCAAAGCCCCACGGAACATTCAGTACTTC. It yields the protein CASKAPRNIQYF.